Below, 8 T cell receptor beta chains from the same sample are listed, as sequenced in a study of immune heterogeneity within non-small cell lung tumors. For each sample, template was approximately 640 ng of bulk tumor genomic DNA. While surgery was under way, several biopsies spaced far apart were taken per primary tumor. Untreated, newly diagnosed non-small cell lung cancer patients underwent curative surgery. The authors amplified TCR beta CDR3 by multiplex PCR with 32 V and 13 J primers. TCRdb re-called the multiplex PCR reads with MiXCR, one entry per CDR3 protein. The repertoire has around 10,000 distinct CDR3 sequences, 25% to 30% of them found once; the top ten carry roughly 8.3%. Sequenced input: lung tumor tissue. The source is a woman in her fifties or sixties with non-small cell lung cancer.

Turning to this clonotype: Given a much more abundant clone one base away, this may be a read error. CDR3 sequence (DNA): TGTGCCAGCAGCTTAGAGGGCAGGGTTGGTGAAAAACTGTTTTTT. Encoded protein: CASSLEGRVGEKLFF. The chain employs TRBV7-2 and TRBJ1-4, with D perhaps TRBD1 (5 bases). CDR3 length: 15 residues. Germline lookup yields CDR1 SGHTA and CDR2 FQGNSA. Between the trimmed V and J ends, which lost 1 base and 7 bases, there was a span of 13 bases.

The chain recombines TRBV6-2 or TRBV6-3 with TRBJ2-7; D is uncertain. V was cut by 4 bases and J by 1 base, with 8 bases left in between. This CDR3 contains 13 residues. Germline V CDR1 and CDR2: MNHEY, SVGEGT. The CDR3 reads CASSSYKSYEQYF. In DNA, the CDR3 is TGTGCCAGCAGTTCGTATAAGTCCTACGAGCAGTACTTC.

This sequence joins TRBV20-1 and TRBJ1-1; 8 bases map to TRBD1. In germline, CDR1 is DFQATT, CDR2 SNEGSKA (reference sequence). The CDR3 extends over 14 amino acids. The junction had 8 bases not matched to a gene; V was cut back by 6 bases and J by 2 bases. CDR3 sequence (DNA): TGCAGTGCCCGGACAGGGCATGTAAACACTGAAGCTTTCTTT. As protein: CSARTGHVNTEAFF.

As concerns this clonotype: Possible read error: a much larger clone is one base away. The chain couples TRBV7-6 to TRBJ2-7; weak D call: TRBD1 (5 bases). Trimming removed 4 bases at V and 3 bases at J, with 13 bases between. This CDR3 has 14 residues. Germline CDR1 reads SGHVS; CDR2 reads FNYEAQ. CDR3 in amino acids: CASSSNSGNYEQYF. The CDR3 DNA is TGTGCCAGCAGCTCTAATTCAGGGAACTACGAGCAGTACTTC.

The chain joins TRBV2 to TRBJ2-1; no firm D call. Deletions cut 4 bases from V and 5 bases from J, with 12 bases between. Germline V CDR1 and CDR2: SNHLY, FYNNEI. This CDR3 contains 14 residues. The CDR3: CASSVGLKNNEQFF. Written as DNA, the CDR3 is TGTGCCAGCAGTGTTGGGCTGAAGAACAATGAGCAGTTCTTC.

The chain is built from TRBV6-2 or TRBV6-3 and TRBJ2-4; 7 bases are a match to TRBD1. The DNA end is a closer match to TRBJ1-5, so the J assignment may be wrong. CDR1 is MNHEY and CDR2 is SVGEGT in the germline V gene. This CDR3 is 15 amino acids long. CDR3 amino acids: CAASITAGGTDMQHF. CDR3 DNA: TGTGCCGCCAGCATAACAGCGGGAGGGACAGATATGCAGCATTTT.

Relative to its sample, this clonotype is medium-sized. CDR3: CSASPGSYEQYF. Here the CDR3 DNA reads TGCAGTGCTAGCCCTGGGTCCTACGAGCAGTACTTC. V is TRBV20-1 and J is TRBJ2-7; D is unresolved. The V gene's germline CDR1 is DFQATT and CDR2 SNEGSKA (reference sequence). The ends were cut back, 3 bases at V and 1 base at J, with 7 bases in the middle. This CDR3 comprises 12 residues.

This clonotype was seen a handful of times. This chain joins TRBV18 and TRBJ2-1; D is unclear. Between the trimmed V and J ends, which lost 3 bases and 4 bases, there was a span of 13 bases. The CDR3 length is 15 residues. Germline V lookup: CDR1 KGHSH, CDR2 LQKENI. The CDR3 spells CASSPQASLYNEQFF. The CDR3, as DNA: TGTGCCAGCTCACCCCAGGCTAGTTTATACAATGAGCAGTTCTTC. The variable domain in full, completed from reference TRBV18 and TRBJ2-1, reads NAGVMQNPRHLVRRRGQEARLRCSPMKGHSHVYWYRQLPEEGLKFMVYLQKENIIDESGMPKERFSAEFPKEGPSILRIQQVVRGDSAAYFCASSPQASLYNEQFFGPGTRLTVL.